These 9 T cell receptor beta chains came from one sample sequenced in a study of cytomegalovirus exposure and HLA in healthy donors. PCR amplification relied on 60 Vbeta primers (plus 13 Jbeta primers). Sequencing used immunoSEQ multiplex PCR; TCRdb keeps in-frame clones, though not all of them. The sample gives about 190,000 clones, over 70% of which show up once; 3% to 3.5% is in the top ten. The specimen was PBMCs. The receptors shown here come from a woman younger than 45 in good health and CMV-seropositive.

The genes are TRBV4-1 and TRBJ2-2, with D hard to call. This CDR3 region has 14 residues. The germline V and J ends were trimmed by 2 bases and 1 base, with 5 bases remaining between them. Germline CDR1 and CDR2: MGHRA and YSYEKL. The CDR3 reads CASSQLENTGELFF. CDR3 in DNA: TGCGCCAGCAGCCAACTAGAGAACACCGGGGAGCTGTTTTTT.

The rearrangement joins TRBV28 to TRBJ2-1; TRBD2 agrees at 9 bases. The CDR3 length is 15 residues. Germline V gives CDR1 MDHEN, CDR2 SYDVKM. Trimming took 2 bases from V and 4 from J; bases not matched to a gene: 3. In DNA, the CDR3 is TGTGCCAGCAGTTTAAGCACTAGCGGGTACAATGAGCAGTTCTTC. This codes for CASSLSTSGYNEQFF.

The V call is TRBV28, the J call TRBJ1-3, with a possible D match to TRBD1 (6 bases). The CDR3 runs to 15 residues. The V gene's germline CDR1 is MDHEN and CDR2 SYDVKM. Trimming took 8 bases from V and 0 from J, leaving 14 bases between them. The CDR3 bases are TGTGCCAGCGGGGGCGCTTCAACCTCTGGAAACACCATATATTTT. Translated, it gives CASGGASTSGNTIYF.

The chain combines TRBV5-8 with TRBJ2-3; the match to TRBD1 covers 7 bases. Germline V gives CDR1 SGHTS, CDR2 YDEGEE. There are 17 residues in the CDR3. V lost 1 base to trimming and J lost 3 bases; unmatched junction nucleotides: 11. CDR3 DNA sequence: TGTGCCAGCAGCTTGCCAGCCGACAGGGTTTGGACAGATACGCAGTATTTT. This encodes CASSLPADRVWTDTQYF.

The chain couples TRBV19 to TRBJ1-1, with D unclear. The CDR3 extends over 13 amino acids. Trimming cost V 4 bases and J 1 base, with 7 bases left between them. Germline CDR1 LNHDA, CDR2 SQIVND (reference sequence). The CDR3 DNA sequence: TGTGCCAGTAGTACAATACAGAACACTGAAGCTTTCTTT. It yields the protein CASSTIQNTEAFF.

This chain links TRBV10-1 with TRBJ1-5, with no clear D. The V and J ends lost 0 bases and 6 bases respectively, with 3 bases between them. Germline V gene lookup returns CDR1 WNHNN and CDR2 SYGVQD (reference sequence). The CDR3 is 12 residues long. Here the CDR3 DNA reads TGCGCCAGCAGTGAGTCGAGTCAGCCCCAGCATTTT. Its translation: CASSESSQPQHF.

This rearrangement joins TRBV27 to TRBJ1-6; maybe TRBD1 (5 bases). The CDR3 runs 16 residues. Looked up from germline, CDR1 is MNHEY and CDR2 is SMNVEV (reference sequence). The V end lost 3 bases, the J end lost 0 bases, and 9 bases lay between the germline ends. CDR3 residues: CASSLTVNSYNSPLHF. The CDR3 coding sequence is TGTGCCAGCAGTTTGACAGTCAACTCCTATAATTCACCCCTCCACTTT.

The gene calls are TRBV5-5 and TRBJ2-7; D may be TRBD2 (6 bases). Deletions cut 4 bases from V and 2 bases from J, with 16 bases between. CDR1 is SGHKS and CDR2 is YYEKEE in the germline V gene (reference sequence). The CDR3 has 15 residues. This CDR3 is CASSRGTPFTYEQYF. Written as DNA, the CDR3 is TGTGCCAGCAGCCGGGGGACTCCCTTTACCTACGAGCAGTACTTC.

The chain couples TRBV19 to TRBJ1-1; perhaps TRBD1 as D (5 bases). This CDR3 contains 16 residues. Germline CDR1 reads LNHDA; CDR2 reads SQIVND (reference sequence). The V end was cut by 8 bases, the J end by 1 base, with 20 bases between. The CDR3 reads CASDLVSDTSNTEAFF. The CDR3 region has the DNA TGTGCCAGTGACCTTGTTTCGGACACCTCGAACACTGAAGCTTTCTTT.